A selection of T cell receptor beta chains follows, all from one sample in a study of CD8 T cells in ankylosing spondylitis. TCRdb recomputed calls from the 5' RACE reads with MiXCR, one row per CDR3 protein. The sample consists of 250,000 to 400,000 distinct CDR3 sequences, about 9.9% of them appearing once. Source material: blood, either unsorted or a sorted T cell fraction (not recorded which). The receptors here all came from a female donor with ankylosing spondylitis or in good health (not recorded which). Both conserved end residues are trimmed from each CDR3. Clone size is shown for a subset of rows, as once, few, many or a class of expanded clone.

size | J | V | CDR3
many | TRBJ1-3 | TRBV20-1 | SATTATGGSGNTIY
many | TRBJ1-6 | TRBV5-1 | ASSRQNNSPLH
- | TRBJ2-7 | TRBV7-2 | ASSPGGQAYEQY
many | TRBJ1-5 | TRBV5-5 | ASSADRVYNQPQH
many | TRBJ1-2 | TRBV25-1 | ASRLWTGEGFYGYT
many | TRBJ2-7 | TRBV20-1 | SARIRDRVYEQY
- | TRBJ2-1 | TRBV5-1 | ATRTSGPAAEQF
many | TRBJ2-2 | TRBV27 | ASSLRQAYTGELF
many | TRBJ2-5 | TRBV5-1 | ASRFGWRDQETQY
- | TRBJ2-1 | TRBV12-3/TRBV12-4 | ASSRTSGGDTEQF
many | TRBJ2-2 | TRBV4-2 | ASSPQWRELNTGELF
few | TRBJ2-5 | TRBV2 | ASRDSGRARQETQY
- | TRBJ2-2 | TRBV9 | ASSKQTSIFTGELF
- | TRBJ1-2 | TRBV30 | AWSTTGFDHGYT
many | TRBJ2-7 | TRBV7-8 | ASSPSLGHEQY
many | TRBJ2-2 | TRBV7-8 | ASSHPTSGTITGELF
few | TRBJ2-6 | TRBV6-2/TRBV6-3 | ASKRGLGQGGYLISGANVLT
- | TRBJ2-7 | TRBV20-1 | CARDSRTSIGYEQY
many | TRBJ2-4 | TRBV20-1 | SAGEAGVAKNIQY
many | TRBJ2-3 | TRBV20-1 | SARDLGTSGRSTDTQY
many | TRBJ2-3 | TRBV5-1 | ASSSGSGITDTQY
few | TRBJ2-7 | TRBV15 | ATSRDQDSYEQY
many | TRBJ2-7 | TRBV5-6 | ASSQNQGAGYEQY
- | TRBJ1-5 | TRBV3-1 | ASSQELSNQPQH
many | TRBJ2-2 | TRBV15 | ATSRDNTGELF